This TCR beta chain originates from a study of beta chain features in type 1 diabetes (dated by TCRdb to 2017 to 2018). Notes on the research overall: Mean age, gender distribution, total cell number and subset yield did not differ between patients and healthy donors. A total of about 100,000,000 sorted cells were examined across all samples, and RNA yield correlated strongly with the number of cells per subset. The study compared TCRB repertoires of sorted circulating CD4+ T cell subsets between recently diagnosed type 1 diabetes patients and matched healthy donors. Naive and central memory subsets were obtained from all 30 or so donors, but regulatory and stem cell-like memory subsets were isolated from only 8 patients and roughly eight healthy donors. On the study overall, not on this receptor specifically: Patients with type 1 diabetes made fewer insertions and deleted more nucleotides at VDJ recombination sites, implying thymic rearrangement abnormalities. The naive, central memory and regulatory TCRB repertoires appeared to resemble one another more closely among patients than among healthy donors. Because the HLA sub-analyses included only small numbers of individuals, any influence of HLA type on TCRB rearrangement was left unresolved. Shorter templates might be favored by PCR, yet because patient and control samples were amplified and corrected together, any such skew would affect both groups equally. A moderate but significant shortening of TCRB CDR3 length was observed in type 1 diabetes patients in all four CD4+ subsets. Because cDNA rather than genomic DNA was sequenced, highly expressing activated cells could have been over-represented, although no difference in activation and CD3 levels was found between groups.

The germline V gene gives CDR1 as SNHLY and CDR2 as FYNNEI. From V the trimming removes 5 bases and from J it removes 4 bases, while the gene matches leave 7 bases of the junction unaccounted for. The CDR3 holds 15 amino acids from the cysteine to the phenylalanine. The read is trimmed to its CDR3 DNA, 45 bases read in frame from base 1. Each donor gave one peripheral blood draw, averaging around 120 mL, which was collected into heparinised tubes. A BD FACSAria II and a panel including CD45RO, CCR7, CD25, CD127, CD95 and CD27 were used to sort naive, central memory, regulatory and stem cell-like memory CD4+ T cells. Purity was above 95% for every sorted population. PBMCs were isolated immediately by Lymphoprep density gradient centrifugation and stained directly without culture. To minimize batch effects, samples were stained and sorted in pairs, one healthy donor with one patient per experiment.

The entire amount of isolated RNA was reverse transcribed using the High Capacity cDNA Reverse Transcription Kit, so the sequenced TCRB transcripts were expressed ones. Deep immunoSEQ sequencing was performed on naive, central memory and regulatory T cell samples, with an average of roughly 3.6 million total reads per sample. Sorted cells were lysed in RLT buffer, and RNA was extracted using DNase-treated RNeasy Micro or Mini kits according to cell number. Each cell subset was processed separately to prevent cross-contamination, with patient and healthy donor samples processed together. The immunoSEQ multiplex PCR was used to amplify TCRB sequences from cDNA, generating 87-bp fragments that spanned the CDR3 region. Sequencing of the amplicons was done on the Illumina HiSeq platform. The study's own analysis went as follows. Synthetic template baselines were used to correct PCR bias computationally, reads within Hamming distance 2 were collapsed, and singletons that could not be merged were discarded. Reads were aligned against IMGT to assign V, D and J genes, CDR3 length and insertions or deletions at six rearrangement sites. Within each subset, clonotype counts were normalized to sorted cell number, and only after that were true diversity and Gini coefficients computed with the tcR R package. The overlap coefficient, calculated on TCRB nucleotide sequences, was used to quantify repertoire sharing. As a proxy for the pre-selection repertoire, out-of-frame TCRB sequences from naive cells were analyzed. The clones in this table, taken by TCRdb from immuneACCESS, are in-frame only. Not every clone is retained; where verified, under half of the shortfall comes from an unresolved V gene, and the cause of the rest is unknown. Clone size and V and J calls were adopted from that table, with D and trimming inferred from the DNA. Present in this sample are 350,000 to 450,000 clones, roughly 13% of which were seen just once. The ten largest clones take up 0.035% to 0.045% of the sample.

This clone was seen only a few times. Its binding antigen is unknown. No quality values exist for individual bases; no much larger clone is one base distant. The TCR was taken from a man aged 25-40 years in good health. The sample taken for sequencing was naive CD4+ T cells from blood. The cell subset or site tag for this specimen amounts to: true naive CD4+ T cells. This chain is built from TRBV2 and TRBJ2-1, with TRBD1 identical over 8 junction bases. The CDR3 sequence is CASSPGQGRYNEQFF. The nucleotides are TGTGCCAGCAGTCCCGGACAGGGACGGTACAATGAGCAGTTCTTC.